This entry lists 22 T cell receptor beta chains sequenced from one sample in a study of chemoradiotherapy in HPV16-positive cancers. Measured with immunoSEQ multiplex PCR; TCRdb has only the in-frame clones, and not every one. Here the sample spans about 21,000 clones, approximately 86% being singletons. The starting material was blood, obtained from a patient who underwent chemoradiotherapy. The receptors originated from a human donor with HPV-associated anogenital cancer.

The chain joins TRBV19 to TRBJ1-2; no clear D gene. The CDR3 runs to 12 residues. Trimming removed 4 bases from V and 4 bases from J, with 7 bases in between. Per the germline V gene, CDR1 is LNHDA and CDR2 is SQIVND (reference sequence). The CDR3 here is CASSTDPYGYTF. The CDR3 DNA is TGTGCCAGTAGTACGGATCCCTATGGCTACACCTTC.

Written as DNA, the CDR3 is TGCGCCAGCAGCCAAGATGTAGGGAACACTGAAGCTTTCTTT. Its protein is CASSQDVGNTEAFF. V usage is TRBV4-3 and J usage is TRBJ1-1; D not resolved. The germline gives CDR1 LGHNA, CDR2 YSLEER. V lost 0 bases and J 1 base, leaving 6 bases between the germline ends. The CDR3 covers 14 residues.

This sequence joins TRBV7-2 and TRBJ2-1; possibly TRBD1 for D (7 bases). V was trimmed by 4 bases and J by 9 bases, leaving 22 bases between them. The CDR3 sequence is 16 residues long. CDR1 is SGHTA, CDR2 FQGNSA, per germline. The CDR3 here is CASSSQGGAPRGEQFF. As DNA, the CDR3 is TGTGCCAGCAGCTCTCAGGGGGGCGCACCTCGGGGTGAGCAGTTCTTC.

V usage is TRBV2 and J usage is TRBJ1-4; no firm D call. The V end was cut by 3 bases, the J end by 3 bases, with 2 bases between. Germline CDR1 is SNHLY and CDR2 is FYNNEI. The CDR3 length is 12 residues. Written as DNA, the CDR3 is TGTGCCAGCAGTGATGCTAATGAAAAACTGTTTTTT. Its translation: CASSDANEKLFF.

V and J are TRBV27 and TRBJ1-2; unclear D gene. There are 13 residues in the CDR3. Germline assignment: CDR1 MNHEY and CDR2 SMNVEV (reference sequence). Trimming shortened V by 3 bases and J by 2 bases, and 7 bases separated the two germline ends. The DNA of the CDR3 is TGTGCCAGCAGTTTTCGGAGCAACTATGGCTACACCTTC. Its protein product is CASSFRSNYGYTF.

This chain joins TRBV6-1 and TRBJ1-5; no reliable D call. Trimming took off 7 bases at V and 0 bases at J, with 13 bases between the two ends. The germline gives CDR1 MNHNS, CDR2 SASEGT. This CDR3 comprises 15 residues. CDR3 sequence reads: CASKLGSDSNQPQHF. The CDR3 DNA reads TGTGCCAGCAAGTTGGGGTCGGATAGCAATCAGCCCCAGCATTTT.

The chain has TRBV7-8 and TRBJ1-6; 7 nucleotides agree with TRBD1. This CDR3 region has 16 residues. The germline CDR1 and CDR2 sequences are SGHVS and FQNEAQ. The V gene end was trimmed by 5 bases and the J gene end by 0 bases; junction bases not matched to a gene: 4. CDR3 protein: CASSIQGSSYNSPLHF. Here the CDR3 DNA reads TGTGCCAGCAGCATACAGGGGAGCTCCTATAATTCACCCCTCCACTTT.

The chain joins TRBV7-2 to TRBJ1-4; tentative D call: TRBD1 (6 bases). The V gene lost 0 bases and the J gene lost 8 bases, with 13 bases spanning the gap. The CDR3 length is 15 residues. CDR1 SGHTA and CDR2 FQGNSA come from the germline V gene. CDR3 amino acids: CASSLASGGGEKLFF. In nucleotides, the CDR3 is TGTGCCAGCAGCTTAGCCTCCGGGGGGGGCGAAAAACTGTTTTTT.

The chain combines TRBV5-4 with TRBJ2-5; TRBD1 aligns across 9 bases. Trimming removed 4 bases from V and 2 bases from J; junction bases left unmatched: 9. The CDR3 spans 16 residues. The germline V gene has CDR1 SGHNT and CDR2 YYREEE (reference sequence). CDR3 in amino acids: CASSPGTGRGQETQYF. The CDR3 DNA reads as TGTGCCAGCAGCCCCGGGACAGGGAGGGGGCAAGAGACCCAGTACTTC.

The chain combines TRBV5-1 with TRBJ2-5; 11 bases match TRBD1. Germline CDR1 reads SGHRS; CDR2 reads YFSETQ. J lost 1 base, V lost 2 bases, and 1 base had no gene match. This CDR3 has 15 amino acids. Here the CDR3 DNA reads TGCGCCAGCAGCTTCGGGACAGGGGGCCAAGAGACCCAGTACTTC. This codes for CASSFGTGGQETQYF. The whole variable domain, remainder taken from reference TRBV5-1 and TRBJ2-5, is KAGVTQTPRYLIKTRGQQVTLSCSPISGHRSVSWYQQTPGQGLQFLFEYFSETQRNKGNFPGRFSGRQFSNSRSEMNVSTLELGDSALYLCASSFGTGGQETQYFGPGTRLLVL.

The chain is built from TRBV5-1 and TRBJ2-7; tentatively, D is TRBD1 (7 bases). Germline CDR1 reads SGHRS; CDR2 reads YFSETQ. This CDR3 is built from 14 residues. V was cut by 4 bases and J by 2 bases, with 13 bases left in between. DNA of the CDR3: TGCGCCAGCAGCGTAACAGGGGAGGCCTACGAGCAGTACTTC. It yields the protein CASSVTGEAYEQYF.

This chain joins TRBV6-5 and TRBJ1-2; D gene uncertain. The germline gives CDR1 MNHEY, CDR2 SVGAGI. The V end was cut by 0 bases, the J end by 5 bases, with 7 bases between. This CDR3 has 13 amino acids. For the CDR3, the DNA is TGTGCCAGCAGTTACTCGGGAGAGTATGGCTACACCTTC. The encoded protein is CASSYSGEYGYTF.

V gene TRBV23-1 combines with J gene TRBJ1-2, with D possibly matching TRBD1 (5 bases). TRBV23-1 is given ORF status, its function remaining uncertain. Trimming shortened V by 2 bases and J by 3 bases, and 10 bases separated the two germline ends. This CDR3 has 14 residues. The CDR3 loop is CASSQAGLDYGYTF. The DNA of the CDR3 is TGCGCCAGCAGTCAAGCAGGGTTGGACTATGGCTACACCTTC.

CDR3 region: CASSLQPHTDTQYF. The CDR3 bases are TGTGCCAGCAGTTTACAACCCCACACAGATACGCAGTATTTT. The genes are TRBV27 and TRBJ2-3; D remains unclear. Germline-derived CDR1 and CDR2 are MNHEY and SMNVEV (reference sequence). Trimming took off 2 bases at V and 2 bases at J, with 8 bases between the two ends. CDR3 size: 14 residues.

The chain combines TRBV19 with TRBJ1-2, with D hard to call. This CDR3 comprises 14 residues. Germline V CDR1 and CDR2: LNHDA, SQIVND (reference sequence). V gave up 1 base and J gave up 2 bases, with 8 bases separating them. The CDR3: CASSIGGGNYGYTF. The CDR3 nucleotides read TGTGCCAGTAGTATAGGAGGCGGCAACTATGGCTACACCTTC.

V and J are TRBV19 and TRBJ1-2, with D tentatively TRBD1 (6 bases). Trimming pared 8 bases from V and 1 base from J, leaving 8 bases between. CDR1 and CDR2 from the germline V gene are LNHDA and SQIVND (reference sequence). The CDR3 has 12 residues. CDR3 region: CASYRVNYGYTF. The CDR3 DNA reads TGTGCCAGTTACAGGGTTAACTATGGCTACACCTTC. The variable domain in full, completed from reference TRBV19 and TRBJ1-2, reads DGGITQSPKYLFRKEGQNVTLSCEQNLNHDAMYWYRQDPGQGLRLIYYSQIVNDFQKGDIAEGYSVSREKKESFPLTVTSAQKNPTAFYLCASYRVNYGYTFGSGTRLTVV.

The CDR3 coding sequence is TGTGCCACCAGCGCCGGAGGGGCAGATACGCAGTATTTT. It encodes CATSAGGADTQYF. J is TRBJ2-3 and V is TRBV15, with a weak D call TRBD2 (6 bases). The V end was cut by 5 bases, the J end by 4 bases, with 10 bases between. Looked up from germline, CDR1 is LNHNV and CDR2 is YYDKDF (reference sequence). The CDR3 has 13 residues.

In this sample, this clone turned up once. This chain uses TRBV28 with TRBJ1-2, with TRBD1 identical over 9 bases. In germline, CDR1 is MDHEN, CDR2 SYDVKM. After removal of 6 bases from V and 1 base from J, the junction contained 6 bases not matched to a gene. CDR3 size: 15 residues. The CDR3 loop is CASRTTGGINYGYTF. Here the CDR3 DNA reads TGTGCCAGCAGGACTACAGGGGGCATTAACTATGGCTACACCTTC.

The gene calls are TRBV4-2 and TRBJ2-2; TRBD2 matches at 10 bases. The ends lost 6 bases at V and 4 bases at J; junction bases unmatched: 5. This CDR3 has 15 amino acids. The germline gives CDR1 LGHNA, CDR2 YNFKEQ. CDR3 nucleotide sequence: TGTGCCAGCAGGGATAGCGGGGGGATCACCGGGGAGCTGTTTTTT. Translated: CASRDSGGITGELFF.

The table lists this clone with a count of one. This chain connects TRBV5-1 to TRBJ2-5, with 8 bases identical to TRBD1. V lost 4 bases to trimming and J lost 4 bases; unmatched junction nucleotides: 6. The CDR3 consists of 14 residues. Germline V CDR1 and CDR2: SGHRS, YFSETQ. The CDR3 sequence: CASSLRTGPETQYF. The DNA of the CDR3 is TGCGCCAGCAGCCTACGGACAGGGCCAGAGACCCAGTACTTC.

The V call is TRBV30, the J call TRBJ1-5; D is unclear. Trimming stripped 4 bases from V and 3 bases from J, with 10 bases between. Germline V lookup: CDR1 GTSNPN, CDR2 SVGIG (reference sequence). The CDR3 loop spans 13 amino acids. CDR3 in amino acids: CAWKAASNQPQHF. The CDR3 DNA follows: TGTGCCTGGAAGGCGGCCTCCAATCAGCCCCAGCATTTT.

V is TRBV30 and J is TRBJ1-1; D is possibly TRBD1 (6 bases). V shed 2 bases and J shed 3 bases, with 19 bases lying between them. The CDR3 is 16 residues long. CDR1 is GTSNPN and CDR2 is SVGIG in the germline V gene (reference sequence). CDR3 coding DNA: TGTGCCTGGAGTATAACCGGGGGGCAGCGGGACACTGAAGCTTTCTTT. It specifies CAWSITGGQRDTEAFF.